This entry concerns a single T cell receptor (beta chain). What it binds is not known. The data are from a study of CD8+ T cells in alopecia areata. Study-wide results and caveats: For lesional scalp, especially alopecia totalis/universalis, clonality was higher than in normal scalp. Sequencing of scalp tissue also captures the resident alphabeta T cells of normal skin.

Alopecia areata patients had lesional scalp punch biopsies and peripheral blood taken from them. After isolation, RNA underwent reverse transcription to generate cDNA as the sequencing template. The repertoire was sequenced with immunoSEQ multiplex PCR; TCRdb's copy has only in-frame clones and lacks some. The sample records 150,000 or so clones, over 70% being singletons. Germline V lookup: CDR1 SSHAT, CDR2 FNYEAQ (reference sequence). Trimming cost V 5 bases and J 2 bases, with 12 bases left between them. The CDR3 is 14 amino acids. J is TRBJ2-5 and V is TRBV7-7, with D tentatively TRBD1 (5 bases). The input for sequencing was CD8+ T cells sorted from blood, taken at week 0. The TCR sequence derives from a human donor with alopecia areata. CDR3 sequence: CASSPRTPQETQYF. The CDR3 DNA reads TGTGCCAGCAGCCCCCGGACACCGCAAGAGACCCAGTACTTC.